Listed here is a single T cell receptor beta chain. Its specificity is unknown. Extraction of RNA preceded its reverse transcription into cDNA, which served as the sequencing template. The repertoire was sequenced with immunoSEQ multiplex PCR; TCRdb's copy has only in-frame clones and lacks some. The sample holds 90,000 to 130,000 clones, 55% to 75% seen once. This sample is drawn from a study of CD8+ T cells in alopecia areata. Study conclusions and caveats: Possibly because of HLA-related factors, TCR sharing was less clear across patients than in mice. Lesional scalp exceeded normal scalp in clonality, especially in alopecia totalis/universalis.

Sequencing used CD8+ T cells sorted from blood. This sequence was found in a human donor in good health.

This chain's CDR3 is CASSLGPIERLFF. Here the CDR3 DNA reads TGTGCCAGCAGCTTGGGGCCAATCGAGAGGCTGTTTTTT. The chain has TRBV7-2 and TRBJ2-2; D possibly corresponds to TRBD1 (5 bases). This CDR3 comprises 13 residues. CDR1 is SGHTA, CDR2 FQGNSA, per germline. V lost 3 bases to trimming and J lost 13 bases, with 15 bases between them.